The present T cell receptor beta chain was sequenced within a study of blood T cell repertoires in COVID-19. Sequencing was performed with immunoSEQ multiplex PCR; in TCRdb, only in-frame clones are kept and a portion is missing. Found here are roughly 30,000 clones, roughly 84% of them singletons; the top ten hold 7.5% to 10%. Looked up from germline, CDR1 is LNHDA and CDR2 is SQIVND (reference sequence). The V and J ends lost 5 bases and 0 bases, in that order; junction bases with no gene match: 5. This CDR3 is built from 17 residues. The sequenced sample consisted of peripheral blood. This chain links TRBV19 with TRBJ1-6; 9 bases line up with TRBD1. This TCR was sampled from a man at least 80 years old with active COVID-19. In nucleotides, the CDR3 is TGTGCCAGTAGTTCCGGGACAGGGAGCTCCTATAATTCACCCCTCCACTTT. Protein sequence: CASSSGTGSSYNSPLHF.